This TCR beta chain emerged from a study of brain T cells in children with intractable seizures (dated by TCRdb to the early 2020s). Notes on the research overall: A NanoString immunology panel was first used to screen resected brain tissue from roughly 52 pediatric epilepsy surgery cases for immune gene transcripts. Among the approximately 12 selected surgery cases, pre-surgery blood was additionally sequenced for eight, leaving four cases with brain tissue only. Study-wide findings and limitations: Because pre- and post-surgery blood were sequenced to different depths, clones absent from the pre-surgery sample may reflect undersampling. The patients' HCMV serostatus was not known, and viral specificity was inferred solely from CDR3 sequence similarity.

The sample's time point label, decoded: resected brain tissue, or blood drawn just prior to surgery. The surgery cases that showed the highest brain T cell transcript signatures were chosen for TCR beta chain sequencing of brain tissue, and of blood when it was available. Prior to surgery, the patients had been treated with at least one anti-epileptic drug. The TCR-sequenced patients were children whose drug-resistant epilepsy was caused by tuberous sclerosis complex, focal cortical dysplasia, Rasmussen encephalitis or hemimegalencephaly. Blood samples were collected immediately before the epilepsy surgery. The Monarch genomic DNA purification kit was used to extract bulk genomic DNA from unsorted brain tissue and whole blood. At the junction V is shortened by 2 bases and J by 3 bases, with 14 bases in between. The germline V gene encodes CDR1 SGHRS and CDR2 YFSETQ. The CDR3 covers 15 residues, taking in both the cysteine and the phenylalanine. The entry retains the CDR3 DNA only, 45 bases that are in frame from base 1.

Concerning this clone: It lacks a known antigen. Base-call qualities are not available, and no considerably larger clone is one nucleotide away.

The immunoSEQ assay was applied to genomic DNA to generate the TCR beta chain sequences. The authors' pipeline ran thus. CDR3 sequences not starting with the conserved framework cysteine at position 104 were manually removed. Clonality was calculated as one minus the normalized Shannon's Diversity Index, with values ranging from 0 (maximal diversity) to 1 (oligoclonal). Differences in the frequency of the same CDR3 between samples, such as brain versus blood, were assessed with chi-squared comparison-of-proportions tests. Public clonotypes were found through immuneACCESS searches, while the VDJdb browser was used to judge similarity to known antiviral clonotypes. Held by TCRdb, this immuneACCESS table contains in-frame sequences only and omits some clones. Under half of the omission traces to an unresolved V gene where checked; the cause of the rest is unknown. Clone size and V and J calls were adopted from that table, with D and trimming inferred from the DNA. The sample yields approximately 110,000 clones; 85% to 95% were counted once. About 4% of the sample goes to the ten largest clones.

This specimen was peripheral blood, taken at surgery. This receptor was obtained from a boy younger than two with hemimegalencephaly and intractable seizures. The rearranged chain carries TRBV5-1 and TRBJ2-5; the D call could be TRBD1 or TRBD2, with each sharing 6 bases. The nucleotide sequence reads TGCGCCAGCAGCTTAGGTCGGGGGCGGGAAGAGACCCAGTACTTC. It encodes CASSLGRGREETQYF.